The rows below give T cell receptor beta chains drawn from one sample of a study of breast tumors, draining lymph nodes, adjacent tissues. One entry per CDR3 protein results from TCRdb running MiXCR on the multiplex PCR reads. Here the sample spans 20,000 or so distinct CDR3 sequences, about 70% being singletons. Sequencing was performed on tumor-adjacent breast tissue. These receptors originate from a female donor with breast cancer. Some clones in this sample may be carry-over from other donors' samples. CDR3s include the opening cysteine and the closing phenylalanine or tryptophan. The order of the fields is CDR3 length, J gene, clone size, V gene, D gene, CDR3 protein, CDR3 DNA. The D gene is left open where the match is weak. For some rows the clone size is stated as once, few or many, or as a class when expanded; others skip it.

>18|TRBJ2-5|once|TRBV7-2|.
CASSNRPSHRDVQETQYF
TGTGCCAGCAGCAATCGCCCTAGCCACAGGGATGTCCAAGAGACCCAGTACTTC
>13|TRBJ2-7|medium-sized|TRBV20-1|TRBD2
CSAPSGSGGEQYF
TGCAGTGCTCCCTCGGGGTCGGGGGGCGAGCAGTACTTC
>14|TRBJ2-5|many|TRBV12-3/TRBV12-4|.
CASSLGTIQETQYF
TGTGCCAGCAGTTTAGGGACGATACAGGAGACCCAGTACTTC
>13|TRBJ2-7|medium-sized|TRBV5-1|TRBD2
CASRPSGSYEQYF
TGCGCCAGCAGGCCTAGCGGCTCCTACGAGCAGTACTTC
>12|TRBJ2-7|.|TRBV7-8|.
CASSSNRREQYF
TGTGCCAGCAGCTCAAACCGAAGGGAGCAGTACTTC
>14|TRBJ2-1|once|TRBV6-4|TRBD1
CASSVDRGSNEQFF
TGTGCCAGCAGCGTTGACAGGGGGAGCAATGAGCAGTTCTTC
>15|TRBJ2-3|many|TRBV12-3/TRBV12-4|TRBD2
CASSSPTSGITTQYF
TGTGCCAGCAGTTCCCCGACTAGCGGGATTACTACGCAGTATTTT
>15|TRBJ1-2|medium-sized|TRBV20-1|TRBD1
CSANGGTGNNYGYTF
TGCAGTGCCAATGGCGGGACAGGGAATAACTATGGCTACACCTTC
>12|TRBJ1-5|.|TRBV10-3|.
CAISDSNQPQHF
TGTGCCATCAGTGACAGCAATCAGCCCCAGCATTTT
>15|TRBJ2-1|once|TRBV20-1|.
CGASEGGQKAYGQFF
TGCGGTGCTAGTGAGGGCGGACAGAAAGCCTACGGGCAGTTCTTC
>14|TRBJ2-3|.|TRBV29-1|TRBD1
CSVGQGTGTDTQYF
TGCAGCGTTGGACAGGGGACGGGCACAGATACGCAGTATTTT
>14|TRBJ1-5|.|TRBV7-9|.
CASSLGSGGQPQHF
TGTGCCAGCAGCTTAGGCTCGGGGGGACAGCCCCAGCATTTT
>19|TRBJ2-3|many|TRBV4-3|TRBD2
CASSQDLSGRAGNTDTQYF
TGCGCCAGCAGCCAAGATTTAAGCGGGAGGGCCGGAAACACAGATACGCAGTATTTT
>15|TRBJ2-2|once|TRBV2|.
CASSEVSSGTGELFF
TGTGCCAGCAGTGAAGTATCCTCGGGGACCGGGGAGCTGTTTTTT
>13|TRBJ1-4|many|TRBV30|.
CAWSGGRGEKLFF
TGTGCCTGGAGCGGAGGGAGGGGTGAAAAACTGTTTTTT
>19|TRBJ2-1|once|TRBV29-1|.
CSVEDLMPLTRLAYNEQFF
TGCAGCGTTGAGGACTTGATGCCCTTAACTAGACTAGCCTACAATGAGCAGTTCTTC
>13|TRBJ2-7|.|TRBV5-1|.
CASSQLDGYEQYF
TGCGCCAGCAGCCAGTTAGACGGCTACGAGCAGTACTTC
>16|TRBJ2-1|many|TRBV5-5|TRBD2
CASSLTGGGATNEQFF
TGTGCCAGCAGCTTGACGGGCGGGGGGGCGACGAATGAGCAGTTCTTC
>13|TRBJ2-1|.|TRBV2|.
CASKNRDFNEQFF
TGTGCCAGTAAAAACAGGGATTTCAATGAGCAGTTCTTC
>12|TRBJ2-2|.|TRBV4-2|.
CASSQGTGELFF
TGTGCCAGCAGCCAAGGGACAGGGGAGCTGTTTTTT
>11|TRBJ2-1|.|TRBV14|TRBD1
CASSQAGGQFF
TGTGCCAGCAGCCAGGCAGGGGGACAGTTCTTC
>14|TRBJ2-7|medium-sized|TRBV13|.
CASSFGTFSYEQYF
TGTGCCAGCAGCTTTGGGACATTTTCCTACGAGCAGTACTTC
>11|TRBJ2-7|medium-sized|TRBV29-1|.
CSVRADYEQYF
TGCAGCGTGAGAGCCGACTACGAGCAGTACTTC
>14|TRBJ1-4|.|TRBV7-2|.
CASSLRGHHEKLFF
TGTGCCAGCAGCTTACGGGGGCACCATGAAAAACTGTTTTTT
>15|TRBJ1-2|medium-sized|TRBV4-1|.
CASSQEDLGGYGYTF
TGCGCCAGCAGCCAAGAAGACCTTGGAGGCTATGGCTACACCTTC
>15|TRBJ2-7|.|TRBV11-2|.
CASSLALGQGGEQYF
TGTGCCAGCAGCTTAGCACTTGGGCAGGGAGGCGAGCAGTACTTC
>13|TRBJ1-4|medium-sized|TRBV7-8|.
CASSAVASEKLFF
TGTGCCAGCAGCGCGGTCGCGTCGGAAAAACTGTTTTTT
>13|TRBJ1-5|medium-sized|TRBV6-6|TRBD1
CASSTDRDQPQHF
TGTGCCAGCAGCACGGACAGGGATCAGCCCCAGCATTTT
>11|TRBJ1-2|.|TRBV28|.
CASSSAYGYTF
TGTGCCAGCAGTTCGGCCTATGGCTACACCTTC
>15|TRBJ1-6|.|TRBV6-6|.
CASRQRSSYNSPLHF
TGTGCCAGCAGGCAGAGAAGCTCCTATAATTCACCCCTCCACTTT
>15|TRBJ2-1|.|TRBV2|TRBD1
CASRTRTGMYNEQFF
TGTGCCAGCAGGACCCGGACAGGGATGTACAATGAGCAGTTCTTC
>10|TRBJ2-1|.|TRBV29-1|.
CSVQGYEQFF
TGCAGCGTTCAGGGATATGAGCAGTTCTTC
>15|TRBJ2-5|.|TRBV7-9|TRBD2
CASSGLAGGREIQYF
TGTGCCAGCAGCGGACTAGCGGGAGGGCGTGAGATCCAGTACTTC
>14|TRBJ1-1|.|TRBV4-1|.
CASSQEGWGTEAFF
TGCGCCAGCAGCCAAGAGGGTTGGGGCACTGAAGCTTTCTTT
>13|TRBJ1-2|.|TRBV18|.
CASSPARGYGYTF
TGTGCCAGCTCACCAGCCAGGGGCTATGGCTACACCTTC
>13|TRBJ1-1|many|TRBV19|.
CASSSDRGTEAFF
TGTGCCAGTAGCTCGGATCGGGGCACTGAAGCTTTCTTT
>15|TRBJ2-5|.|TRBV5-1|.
CASSLALGGKETQYF
TGCGCCAGCAGCTTGGCCCTAGGAGGGAAAGAGACCCAGTACTTC
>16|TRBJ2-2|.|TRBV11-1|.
CASSSTVSMNTGELFF
TGTGCCAGCAGCTCGACAGTTTCGATGAACACCGGGGAGCTGTTTTTT
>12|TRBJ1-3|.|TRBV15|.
CATSRDREGIYF
TGTGCCACCAGCAGAGATCGGGAGGGCATATATTTT
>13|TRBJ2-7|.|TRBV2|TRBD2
CASSVSGGYEQYF
TGTGCCAGCAGTGTTTCGGGGGGCTACGAGCAGTACTTC
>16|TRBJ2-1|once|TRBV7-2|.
CASSEQSLSSYNEQFF
TGTGCCAGCAGCGAACAGAGCCTCAGCTCCTACAATGAGCAGTTCTTC
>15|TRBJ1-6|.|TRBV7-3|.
CASSLTGKYNNPLHF
TGTGCCAGCAGCTTGACGGGGAAATATAATAATCCCCTCCACTTT